Ten or more counts support the clone carrying this T cell receptor beta chain. This specimen comes from a study of Graves' ophthalmopathy and Graves' hyperthyroidism. V lost 5 bases to trimming and J lost 2 bases, with 9 bases between them. The CDR3 extends over 12 amino acids. Per the germline V gene, CDR1 is DFQATT and CDR2 is SNEGSKA (reference sequence). Excluded: other autoimmune disease, uncontrolled infection, pregnancy or lactation. RNA transcripts provided the template for amplifying TCR beta CDR3 regions. In the first round, RT-PCR was carried out with HTBI primers, and a multiplex PCR formed the second round. Using its own MiXCR run on the multiplex PCR reads, TCRdb lists one record per CDR3 protein. Found here are hundreds of thousands of distinct CDR3 sequences, approximately 21% of them singletons; the top ten hold around 7%.

This sequence originates from a young woman with stable Graves' hyperthyroidism. Some clones in this sample may be carry-over from other donors' samples. The genes are TRBV20-1 and TRBJ1-1; D unclear. What was sequenced was peripheral blood. In nucleotides, the CDR3 is TGCAGTGCTCCACTGAGAAACACTGAAGCTTTCTTT. Protein sequence: CSAPLRNTEAFF.